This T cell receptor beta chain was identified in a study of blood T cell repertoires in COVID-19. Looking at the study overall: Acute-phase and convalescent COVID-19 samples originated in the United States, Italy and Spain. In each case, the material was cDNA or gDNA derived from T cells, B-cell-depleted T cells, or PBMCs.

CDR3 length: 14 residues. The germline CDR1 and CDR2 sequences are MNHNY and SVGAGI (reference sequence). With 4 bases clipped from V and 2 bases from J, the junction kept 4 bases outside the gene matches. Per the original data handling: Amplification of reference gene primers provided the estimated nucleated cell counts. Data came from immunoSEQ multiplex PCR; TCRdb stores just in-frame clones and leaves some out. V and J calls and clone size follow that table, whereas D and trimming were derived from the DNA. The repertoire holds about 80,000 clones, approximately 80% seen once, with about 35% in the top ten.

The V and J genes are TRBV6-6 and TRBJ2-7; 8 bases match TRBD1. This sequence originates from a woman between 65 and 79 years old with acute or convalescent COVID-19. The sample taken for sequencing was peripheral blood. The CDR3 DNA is TGTGCCAGCAGTTCGCGGACAGGGACCTACGAGCAGTACTTC. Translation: CASSSRTGTYEQYF.